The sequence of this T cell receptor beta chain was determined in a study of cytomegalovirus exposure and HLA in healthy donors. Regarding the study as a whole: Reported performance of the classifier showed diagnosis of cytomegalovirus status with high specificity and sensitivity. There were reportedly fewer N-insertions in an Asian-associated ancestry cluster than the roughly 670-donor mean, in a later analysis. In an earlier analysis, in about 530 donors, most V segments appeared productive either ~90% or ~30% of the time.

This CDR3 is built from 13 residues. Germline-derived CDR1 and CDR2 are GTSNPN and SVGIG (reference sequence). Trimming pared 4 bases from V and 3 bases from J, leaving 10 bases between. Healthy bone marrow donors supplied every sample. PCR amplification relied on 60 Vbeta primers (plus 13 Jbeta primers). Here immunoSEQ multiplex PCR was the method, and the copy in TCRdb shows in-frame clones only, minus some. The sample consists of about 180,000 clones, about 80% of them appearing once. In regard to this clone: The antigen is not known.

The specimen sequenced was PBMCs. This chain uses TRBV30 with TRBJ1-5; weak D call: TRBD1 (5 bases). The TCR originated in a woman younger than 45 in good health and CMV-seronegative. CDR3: CAWNLGDNQPQHF. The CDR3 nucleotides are TGTGCCTGGAATCTAGGGGACAATCAGCCCCAGCATTTT.